These 31 T cell receptor beta chains originate from one sample sequenced in a study of shared clonotypes between healthy human individuals. Only in-frame clones appear in the TCRdb table, and some are missing; sequencing was by immunoSEQ multiplex PCR. The table has over 800,000 clones, about 91% seen once. Terminally differentiated effector memory CD45RA+ cells were excluded from the naive CD8 cells, which were CD45RO-negative and positively selected for CCR7. The sequencing sample was made of naive CD8+ T cells sorted from blood. These receptor sequences come from a man aged 30-40 years in good health.

The chain carries TRBV19 and TRBJ2-7; D is possibly TRBD2 (5 bases). V lost 3 bases and J lost 5, with 17 bases in between. Germline lookup yields CDR1 LNHDA and CDR2 SQIVND (reference sequence). This CDR3 is 15 amino acids long. The CDR3: CASSIIVTSPDEQYF. The CDR3 bases are TGTGCCAGTAGTATTATAGTCACTAGTCCCGACGAGCAGTACTTC.

This clone was observed a single time. This rearrangement joins TRBV18 to TRBJ1-5; no clear D gene. The CDR3 contains 14 residues. Germline loops: CDR1 KGHSH, CDR2 LQKENI. Trimming stripped 3 bases from V and 2 bases from J, with 8 bases between. This chain's CDR3 is CASSPSGGNQPQHF. CDR3 sequence (DNA): TGTGCCAGCTCACCGAGTGGGGGCAATCAGCCCCAGCATTTT.

This chain connects TRBV19 to TRBJ2-1, with 11 bases that match TRBD2. Germline V gene data show CDR1 as LNHDA and CDR2 as SQIVND (reference sequence). Unmatched junction bases numbered 10, after V lost 5 bases and J lost 4 bases. This CDR3 comprises 17 residues. The CDR3 region has the DNA TGTGCCAGTAGTGATCCGTTAGCGGGAGGGCCGTACAATGAGCAGTTCTTC. Translation gives CASSDPLAGGPYNEQFF.

The chain recombines TRBV27 with TRBJ2-7; 8 positions match TRBD1. Germline V gene data show CDR1 as MNHEY and CDR2 as SMNVEV (reference sequence). After removal of 0 bases from V and 4 bases from J, the junction contained 5 bases not matched to a gene. This CDR3 has 15 residues. This CDR3 is CASSLSARGLYEQYF. CDR3 bases: TGTGCCAGCAGTTTATCGGCCAGGGGGCTATACGAGCAGTACTTC.

The V and J genes are TRBV11-2 and TRBJ2-2, with a possible D match to TRBD2 (6 bases). This CDR3 contains 14 residues. Per germline, CDR1 SGHAT and CDR2 FQNNGV. V lost 5 bases and J 7 bases, leaving 14 bases between the germline ends. The CDR3 DNA is TGTGCCAGCAGCCTCCCGCGGGGCATCGGGGAGCTGTTTTTT. Translated, it gives CASSLPRGIGELFF.

The rearrangement links TRBV9 to TRBJ2-3, with 8 bases fitting TRBD1. V was clipped by 4 bases and J by 4 bases; unmatched bases: 8. Looked up from germline, CDR1 is SGDLS and CDR2 is YYNGEE. There are 15 residues in the CDR3. The DNA for the CDR3 is TGTGCCAGCAGCCCCGACAGGGGTAGCGCAGATACGCAGTATTTT. This gives the protein CASSPDRGSADTQYF.

This clone was recorded once. V and J are TRBV5-1 and TRBJ2-7; D uncertain. CDR1 is SGHRS, CDR2 YFSETQ, per germline. The CDR3 covers 16 residues. V lost 0 bases, J lost 2 bases, and 15 bases lay in between. CDR3 nucleotides: TGCGCCAGCAGCTTGGCCTCGGCCTCGGTGGCCTACGAGCAGTACTTC. Translation gives CASSLASASVAYEQYF. Full variable domain (remainder filled in from reference TRBV5-1 and TRBJ2-7): KAGVTQTPRYLIKTRGQQVTLSCSPISGHRSVSWYQQTPGQGLQFLFEYFSETQRNKGNFPGRFSGRQFSNSRSEMNVSTLELGDSALYLCASSLASASVAYEQYFGPGTRLTVT.

V usage is TRBV9 and J usage is TRBJ2-5, with no clear D. From germline, CDR1 is SGDLS and CDR2 YYNGEE. V was shortened by 0 bases and J by 5 bases, with 14 bases between the two germline ends. This CDR3 has 15 amino acids. The CDR3 sequence is CASSVGEALWETQYF. The CDR3 DNA reads as TGTGCCAGCAGCGTAGGAGAGGCATTGTGGGAGACCCAGTACTTC.

To note about this clone: Different DNA sequences within this sample yield the same CDR3. V gene TRBV11-2 combines with J gene TRBJ2-7; no definite D call. The V gene's germline CDR1 is SGHAT and CDR2 FQNNGV. This CDR3 is built from 13 residues. V shed 0 bases and J shed 1 base, with 4 bases lying between them. The CDR3 reads CASSLELSYEQYF. The CDR3, as DNA: TGTGCCAGCAGCTTAGAACTTTCCTACGAGCAGTACTTC.

This clone was seen once. CDR3 residues: CASSSEGVDDKNIQYF. The CDR3 coding sequence is TGTGCCAGCAGCTCGGAGGGTGTGGATGACAAAAACATTCAGTACTTC. This rearrangement joins TRBV4-2 to TRBJ2-4, with a tentative D call TRBD2 (6 bases). The CDR3 sequence is 16 residues long. Germline-derived CDR1 and CDR2 are LGHNA and YNFKEQ. Trimming left V 5 bases short and J 3 bases short, with 17 bases between.

The V and J genes are TRBV7-3 and TRBJ2-7, with D unresolved. Germline lookup yields CDR1 SGHTA and CDR2 FQGTGA. This CDR3 comprises 13 residues. V was shortened by 5 bases and J by 2 bases, with 10 bases between the two germline ends. The CDR3 region is CASSPDPPYEQYF. The CDR3 DNA follows: TGTGCCAGCAGCCCCGATCCCCCCTACGAGCAGTACTTC.

The V gene is TRBV29-1, the J gene TRBJ2-5; 11 bases are a match to TRBD2. This CDR3 comprises 16 residues. Germline CDR1 reads SQVTM; CDR2 reads ANQGSEA. Unmatched junction bases numbered 9, after V lost 2 bases and J lost 4 bases. CDR3 sequence (DNA): TGCAGCGTTGAATCAGTGACTAGCGGGACGGGAGAGACCCAGTACTTC. Translation: CSVESVTSGTGETQYF.

The chain is built from TRBV5-4 and TRBJ2-1; the match to TRBD1 covers 8 bases. With 4 bases clipped from V and 3 bases from J, the junction kept 9 bases outside the gene matches. Per germline, CDR1 SGHNT and CDR2 YYREEE (reference sequence). CDR3 length equals 16 residues. For the CDR3, the DNA is TGTGCCAGCAGCACACCGATGGGGACAGGCTACAATGAGCAGTTCTTC. It yields the protein CASSTPMGTGYNEQFF.

CDR3 bases: TGTGCCAGCAGCTCAGAAGACAATGAGCAGTTCTTC. Protein sequence: CASSSEDNEQFF. The V and J genes are TRBV5-4 and TRBJ2-1; D remains unclear. Trimming shortened V by 3 bases and J by 5 bases, and 6 bases separated the two germline ends. Germline-derived CDR1 and CDR2 are SGHNT and YYREEE (reference sequence). The CDR3 totals 12 residues.

This clone has only one observation. The CDR3: CASSEAWTSGRALSYNEQFF. The CDR3 nucleotides read TGTGCCAGCAGTGAAGCTTGGACTAGCGGGAGGGCTCTATCCTACAATGAGCAGTTCTTC. This chain uses TRBV2 with TRBJ2-1; 15 bases are a match to TRBD2. The CDR3 loop spans 20 amino acids. The germline V gene has CDR1 SNHLY and CDR2 FYNNEI. The V gene end was trimmed by 0 bases and the J gene end by 1 base; junction bases not matched to a gene: 7.

This chain uses TRBV7-8 with TRBJ2-5; D might be TRBD1 or TRBD2, each matching 5 bases. Germline-derived CDR1 and CDR2 are SGHVS and FQNEAQ. With 5 bases removed from V and 1 base from J, the gap between germline ends came to 14 bases. The CDR3 contains 15 residues. The CDR3 DNA follows: TGTGCCAGCAGCGAGAGGGGATTGCCCCAAGAGACCCAGTACTTC. Translating gives CASSERGLPQETQYF.

This clone was counted a single time. The chain employs TRBV4-1 and TRBJ1-1, with unresolved D. The CDR3 spans 13 residues. Germline V gene lookup returns CDR1 MGHRA and CDR2 YSYEKL. V was clipped by 4 bases and J by 4 bases, with 10 bases between them. CDR3: CASSPLTVTEAFF. CDR3 DNA sequence: TGCGCCAGCAGCCCCCTGACGGTCACTGAAGCTTTCTTT.

The DNA of the CDR3 is TGTGCCAGCAGCTTGCAAGCGGGAGGGTGGAATGAGCAGTTCTTC. This codes for CASSLQAGGWNEQFF. The V call is TRBV7-9, the J call TRBJ2-1; 10 bases are a match to TRBD2. Trimming removed 3 bases from V and 7 bases from J; junction bases left unmatched: 6. The CDR3 contains 15 residues. Germline CDR1 reads SEHNR; CDR2 reads FQNEAQ (reference sequence). The variable domain in full, completed from reference TRBV7-9 and TRBJ2-1, reads DTGVSQNPRHKITKRGQNVTFRCDPISEHNRLYWYRQTLGQGPEFLTYFQNEAQLEKSRLLSDRFSAERPKGSFSTLEIQRTEQGDSAMYLCASSLQAGGWNEQFFGPGTRLTVL.

This chain links TRBV11-2 with TRBJ1-4; D is ambiguous. The V gene lost 1 base and the J gene lost 7 bases, with 16 bases spanning the gap. The length of the CDR3 is 16 residues. Per the germline V gene, CDR1 is SGHAT and CDR2 is FQNNGV. Here the CDR3 reads CASSLGVGKGGEKLFF. DNA of the CDR3: TGTGCCAGCAGCTTAGGCGTGGGCAAGGGCGGTGAAAAACTGTTTTTT. Complete variable domain (other parts from reference TRBV11-2 and TRBJ1-4): EAGVAQSPRYKIIEKRQSVAFWCNPISGHATLYWYQQILGQGPKLLIQFQNNGVVDDSQLPKDRFSAERLKGVDSTLKIQPAKLEDSAVYLCASSLGVGKGGEKLFFGSGTQLSVL.

The chain is built from TRBV7-9 and TRBJ2-7; D is unclear. CDR3 length: 14 amino acids. The germline CDR1 and CDR2 sequences are SEHNR and FQNEAQ (reference sequence). Deletions cut 10 bases from V and 0 bases from J, with 16 bases between. CDR3 DNA sequence: TGTGCCACCTCCCCCCCTATAAGCTCCTACGAGCAGTACTTC. Protein sequence: CATSPPISSYEQYF.

The chain couples TRBV13 to TRBJ2-5; 8 bases line up with TRBD2. Germline CDR1 reads PRHDT; CDR2 reads FYEKMQ (reference sequence). The J segment lost 9 bases and the V segment lost 0 bases, leaving 9 bases of the junction unmatched. The CDR3 has 15 amino acids. CDR3 coding DNA: TGTGCCAGCAGCTTAGGCCGGGAGGGACTCCGGGCCCAGTACTTC. Its protein product is CASSLGREGLRAQYF.

The chain employs TRBV7-9 and TRBJ1-5; the match to TRBD1 covers 11 bases. V was clipped by 5 bases and J by 6 bases; unmatched bases: 6. Germline values: CDR1 SEHNR, CDR2 FQNEAQ (reference sequence). The CDR3 loop spans 15 amino acids. CDR3 amino acids: CASSPGQGASQPQHF. CDR3 DNA: TGTGCCAGCAGCCCTGGACAGGGGGCAAGTCAGCCCCAGCATTTT.

V usage is TRBV5-1 and J usage is TRBJ2-1; 7 nucleotides match TRBD1. The germline V gene has CDR1 SGHRS and CDR2 YFSETQ. The CDR3 is made up of 14 amino acids. J was trimmed by 8 bases and V by 4 bases; bases with no gene match: 9. For the CDR3, the DNA is TGCGCCAGCAGCCCAAGGACAGGAGTCGATGAGCAGTTCTTC. The encoded protein is CASSPRTGVDEQFF. Full variable domain (missing parts from reference TRBV5-1 and TRBJ2-1): KAGVTQTPRYLIKTRGQQVTLSCSPISGHRSVSWYQQTPGQGLQFLFEYFSETQRNKGNFPGRFSGRQFSNSRSEMNVSTLELGDSALYLCASSPRTGVDEQFFGPGTRLTVL.

The V and J genes are TRBV5-4 and TRBJ2-1; unclear D gene. The CDR3 extends over 9 amino acids. Between the trimmed V and J ends, which lost 6 bases and 9 bases, there was a span of 4 bases. Per germline, CDR1 SGHNT and CDR2 YYREEE (reference sequence). The chain's CDR3 is CASIREQFF. CDR3 DNA: TGTGCCAGCATCCGTGAGCAGTTCTTC. Full variable domain (missing parts from reference TRBV5-4 and TRBJ2-1): ETGVTQSPTHLIKTRGQQVTLRCSSQSGHNTVSWYQQALGQGPQFIFQYYREEENGRGNFPPRFSGLQFPNYSSELNVNALELDDSALYLCASIREQFFGPGTRLTVL.

CDR3 nucleotides: TGTGCCAGCAGCTTTAGCTTACAAGGACAGGATGAAGTTTTGCACGAGCAGTACTTC. Protein: CASSFSLQGQDEVLHEQYF. The chain employs TRBV7-2 and TRBJ2-7, with TRBD1 identical over 7 bases. This CDR3 has 19 amino acids. With V trimmed by 3 bases and J by 5 bases, 22 bases remained unmatched. Germline V gives CDR1 SGHTA, CDR2 FQGNSA. Drawing the rest from reference TRBV7-2 and TRBJ2-7, the complete variable domain is GAGVSQSPSNKVTEKGKDVELRCDPISGHTALYWYRQSLGQGLEFLIYFQGNSAPDKSGLPSDRFSAERTGGSVSTLTIQRTQQEDSAVYLCASSFSLQGQDEVLHEQYFGPGTRLTVT.

In regard to this clone: This sample also contains other DNA sequences that code for the same CDR3. The gene calls are TRBV5-1 and TRBJ2-7, with a possible D match to TRBD2 (6 bases). This CDR3 region has 11 residues. Trimming left V 7 bases short and J 3 bases short, with 8 bases between. Germline V gene sequence: CDR1 SGHRS, CDR2 YFSETQ. The CDR3 DNA sequence: TGCGCCAGCTCCGGGGGCTACGAGCAGTACTTC. Translation gives CASSGGYEQYF.

The J gene is TRBJ2-2, the V gene TRBV6-6, with D possibly being TRBD2 (6 bases). The CDR3 loop spans 14 amino acids. The germline V gene encodes CDR1 MNHNY and CDR2 SVGAGI (reference sequence). V lost 7 bases and J lost 6, with 15 bases in between. The CDR3 DNA is TGTGCCAGCATCCACCCACTAGCTCCCGGGGAGCTGTTTTTT. It is translated as CASIHPLAPGELFF.

This clone has only one observation. DNA for the CDR3: TGCGCCAGCAGTGAGAGTGGCGTCTATGAGCAGTTCTTC. Its translation: CASSESGVYEQFF. The J gene is TRBJ2-1, the V gene TRBV10-2; D not certain. V was cut by 2 bases and J by 8 bases, with 10 bases left in between. The CDR3 is 13 amino acids. CDR1 WSHSY and CDR2 SAAADI come from the germline V gene.

The chain combines TRBV27 with TRBJ2-5, with D unresolved. The CDR3 consists of 15 residues. The V gene lost 2 bases and the J gene lost 1 base, with 11 bases spanning the gap. The V gene's germline CDR1 is MNHEY and CDR2 SMNVEV (reference sequence). The CDR3 region has the DNA TGTGCCAGCAGTTTAGTGTACACCGCCCAAGAGACCCAGTACTTC. Its translation: CASSLVYTAQETQYF.

The rearrangement joins TRBV4-1 to TRBJ2-1; D not resolved. The CDR3 has 17 residues. Germline assignment: CDR1 MGHRA and CDR2 YSYEKL. V lost 1 base and J 4 bases, leaving 17 bases between the germline ends. For the CDR3, the DNA is TGCGCCAGCAGCCAAGTATTCCGGCAGGTGATATACAATGAGCAGTTCTTC. This codes for CASSQVFRQVIYNEQFF.

The chain has TRBV2 and TRBJ1-5, with 10 bases matching TRBD1. Looked up from germline, CDR1 is SNHLY and CDR2 is FYNNEI. The CDR3 is 16 residues long. J lost 2 bases, V lost 6 bases, and 7 bases had no gene match. The CDR3 sequence: CASRDRDRGGNQPQHF. DNA for the CDR3: TGTGCCAGCAGAGACCGGGACAGGGGTGGCAATCAGCCCCAGCATTTT.